The clone carrying this TCR beta chain has just a few counts. Clones were read by immunoSEQ multiplex PCR, and TCRdb kept only the in-frame ones, dropping some. This repertoire shows some 110,000 clones, approximately 88% found once; its top ten account for 0.8% to 1%. Trimming cost V 5 bases and J 5 bases; bases outside gene matches: 11. There are 15 residues in the CDR3. Germline-derived CDR1 and CDR2 are MDHEN and SYDVKM. This entry belongs to a study of blood T cell repertoires in COVID-19. Overall study: Sites across the United States, Italy and Spain contributed samples from acute and convalescent COVID-19. Sample material is recorded as cDNA or gDNA derived from T cells, B-cell-depleted T cells, or PBMCs.

The source is a woman in her 70s with acute or convalescent COVID-19. The chain joins TRBV28 to TRBJ1-1; 7 positions match TRBD1. The sequencing sample was made of peripheral blood. In nucleotides, the CDR3 is TGTGCCAGCAGTCCATCTGACAGGGATTGGACTGAAGCTTTCTTT. This sequence encodes CASSPSDRDWTEAFF. The variable domain in full, with the rest retrieved from reference TRBV28 and TRBJ1-1, is DVKVTQSSRYLVKRTGEKVFLECVQDMDHENMFWYRQDPGLGLRLIYFSYDVKMKEKGDIPEGYSVSREKKERFSLILESASTNQTSMYLCASSPSDRDWTEAFFGQGTRLTVV.